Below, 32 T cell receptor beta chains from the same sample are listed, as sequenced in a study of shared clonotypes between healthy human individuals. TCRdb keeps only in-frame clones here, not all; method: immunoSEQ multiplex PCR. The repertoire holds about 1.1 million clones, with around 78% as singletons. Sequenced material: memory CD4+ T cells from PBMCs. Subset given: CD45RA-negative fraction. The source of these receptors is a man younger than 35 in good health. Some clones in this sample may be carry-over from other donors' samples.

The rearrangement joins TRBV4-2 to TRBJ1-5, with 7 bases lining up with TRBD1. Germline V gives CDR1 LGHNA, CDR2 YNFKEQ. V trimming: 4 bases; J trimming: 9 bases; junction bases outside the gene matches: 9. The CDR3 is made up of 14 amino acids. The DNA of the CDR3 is TGTGCCAGCAGCCCGGGGACAGAAATAGGGCCCCAGCATTTT. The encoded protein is CASSPGTEIGPQHF.

CDR3 in DNA: TGCGCCAGCAGCTTGTTGAGCGGGACTGGTGAGCAGTACTTC. Its translation: CASSLLSGTGEQYF. This sequence joins TRBV5-1 and TRBJ2-7, with 7 bases aligning to TRBD2. The junction had 8 bases not matched to a gene; V was cut back by 1 base and J by 7 bases. Looked up from germline, CDR1 is SGHRS and CDR2 is YFSETQ. This CDR3 contains 14 residues.

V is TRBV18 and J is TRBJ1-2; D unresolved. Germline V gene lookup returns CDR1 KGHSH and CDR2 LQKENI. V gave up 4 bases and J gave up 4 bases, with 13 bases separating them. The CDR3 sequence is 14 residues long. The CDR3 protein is CASSLSPESYGYTF. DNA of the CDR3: TGTGCCAGCTCACTTTCCCCCGAAAGCTATGGCTACACCTTC.

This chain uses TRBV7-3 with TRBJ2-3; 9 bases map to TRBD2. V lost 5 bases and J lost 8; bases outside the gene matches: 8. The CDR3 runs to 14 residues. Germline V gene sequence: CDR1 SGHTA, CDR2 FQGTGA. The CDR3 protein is CASSPGAGGVTQYF. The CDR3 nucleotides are TGTGCCAGCAGCCCAGGGGCGGGAGGGGTTACGCAGTATTTT.

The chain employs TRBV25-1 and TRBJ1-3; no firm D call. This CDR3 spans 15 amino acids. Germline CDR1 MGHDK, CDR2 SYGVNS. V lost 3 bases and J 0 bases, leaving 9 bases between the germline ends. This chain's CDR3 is CASSDPRSSGNTIYF. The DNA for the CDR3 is TGTGCCAGCAGTGACCCTCGGAGCTCTGGAAACACCATATATTTT.

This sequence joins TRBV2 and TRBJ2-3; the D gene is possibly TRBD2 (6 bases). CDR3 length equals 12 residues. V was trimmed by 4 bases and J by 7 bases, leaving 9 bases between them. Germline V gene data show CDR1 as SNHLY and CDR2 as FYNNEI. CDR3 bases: TGTGCCAGCAGTGCGGCGGGGTATACGCAGTATTTT. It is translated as CASSAAGYTQYF.

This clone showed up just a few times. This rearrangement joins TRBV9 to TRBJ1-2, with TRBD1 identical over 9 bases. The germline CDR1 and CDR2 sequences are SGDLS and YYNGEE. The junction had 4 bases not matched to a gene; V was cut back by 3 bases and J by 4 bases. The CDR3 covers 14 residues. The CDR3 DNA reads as TGTGCCAGCAGCGAGGACAGGGGTTTCTATGGCTACACCTTC. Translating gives CASSEDRGFYGYTF.

CDR3 protein: CASSLVASPPEAFF. CDR3 bases: TGTGCCAGCAGCCTGGTGGCCTCTCCCCCTGAAGCTTTCTTT. This chain joins TRBV28 and TRBJ1-1; D ambiguous. This CDR3 is 14 amino acids long. Trimming removed 6 bases from V and 6 bases from J, with 17 bases in between. Germline lookup yields CDR1 MDHEN and CDR2 SYDVKM.

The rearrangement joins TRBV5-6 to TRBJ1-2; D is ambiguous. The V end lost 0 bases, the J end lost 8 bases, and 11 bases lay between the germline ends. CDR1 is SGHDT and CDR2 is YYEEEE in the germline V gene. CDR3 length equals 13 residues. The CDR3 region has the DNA TGTGCCAGCAGCTTGGAGGGCACGGGCGGCTACACCTTC. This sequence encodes CASSLEGTGGYTF.

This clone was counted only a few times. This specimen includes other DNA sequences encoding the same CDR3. CDR3 sequence reads: CASSPQGNEQFF. DNA for the CDR3: TGTGCCAGCAGCCCCCAGGGGAATGAGCAGTTCTTC. The chain is built from TRBV7-9 and TRBJ2-1; weak D call: TRBD1 (6 bases). The CDR3 spans 12 residues. Per the germline V gene, CDR1 is SEHNR and CDR2 is FQNEAQ (reference sequence). Trimming removed 5 bases at V and 7 bases at J, with 9 bases between.

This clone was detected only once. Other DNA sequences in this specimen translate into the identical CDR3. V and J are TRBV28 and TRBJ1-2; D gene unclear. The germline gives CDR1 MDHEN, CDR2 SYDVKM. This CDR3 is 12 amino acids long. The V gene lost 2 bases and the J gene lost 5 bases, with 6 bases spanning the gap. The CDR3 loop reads CASSLNGYGYTF. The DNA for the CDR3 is TGTGCCAGCAGTTTAAACGGATATGGCTACACCTTC.

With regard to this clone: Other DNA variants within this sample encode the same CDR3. CDR3 DNA sequence: TGTGCCAGCTCCGGCGACTCCTACGAGCAGTACTTC. Residues: CASSGDSYEQYF. The V gene is TRBV2, the J gene TRBJ2-7; D remains unclear. V was pared by 8 bases and J by 0 bases, with 8 bases between. The germline gives CDR1 SNHLY, CDR2 FYNNEI. The CDR3 has 12 residues.

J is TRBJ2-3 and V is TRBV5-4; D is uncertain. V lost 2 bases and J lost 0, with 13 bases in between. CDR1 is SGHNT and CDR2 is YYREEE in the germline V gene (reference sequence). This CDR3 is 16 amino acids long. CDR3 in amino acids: CASSFFKQSSTDTQYF. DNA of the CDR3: TGTGCCAGCAGCTTTTTTAAGCAGTCCAGCACAGATACGCAGTATTTT. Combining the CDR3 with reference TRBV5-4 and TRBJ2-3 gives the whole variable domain ETGVTQSPTHLIKTRGQQVTLRCSSQSGHNTVSWYQQALGQGPQFIFQYYREEENGRGNFPPRFSGLQFPNYSSELNVNALELDDSALYLCASSFFKQSSTDTQYFGPGTRLTVL.

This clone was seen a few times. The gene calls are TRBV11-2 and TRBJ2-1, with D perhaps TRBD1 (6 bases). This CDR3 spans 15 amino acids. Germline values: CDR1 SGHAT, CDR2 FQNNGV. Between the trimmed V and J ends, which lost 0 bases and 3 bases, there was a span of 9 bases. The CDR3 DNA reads TGTGCCAGCAGCTTAGAAAGGGGGTACTACAATGAGCAGTTCTTC. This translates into CASSLERGYYNEQFF.

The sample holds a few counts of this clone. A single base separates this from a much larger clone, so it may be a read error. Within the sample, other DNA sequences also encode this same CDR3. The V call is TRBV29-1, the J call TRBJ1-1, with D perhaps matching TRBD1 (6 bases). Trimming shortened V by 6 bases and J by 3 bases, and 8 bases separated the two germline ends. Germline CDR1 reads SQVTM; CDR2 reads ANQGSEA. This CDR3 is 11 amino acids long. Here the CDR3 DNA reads TGCAGCGTATCAGGGGACACTGAAGCTTTCTTT. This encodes CSVSGDTEAFF.

CDR3 sequence reads: CASSKGDFATNEKLFF. As DNA, the CDR3 is TGCGCCAGCAGTAAGGGTGACTTTGCGACTAATGAAAAACTGTTTTTT. The rearrangement joins TRBV5-1 to TRBJ1-4, with D unclear. The germline V gene has CDR1 SGHRS and CDR2 YFSETQ. Trimming pared 5 bases from V and 2 bases from J, leaving 16 bases between. The CDR3 has 16 residues.

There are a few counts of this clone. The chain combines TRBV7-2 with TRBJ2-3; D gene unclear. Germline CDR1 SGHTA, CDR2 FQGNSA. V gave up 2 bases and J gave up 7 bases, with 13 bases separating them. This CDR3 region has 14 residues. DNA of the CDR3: TGTGCCAGCAGCTTAATAACCAGCGCAAATACGCAGTATTTT. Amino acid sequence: CASSLITSANTQYF.

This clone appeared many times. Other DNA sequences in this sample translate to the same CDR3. CDR3: CASSLSRGYGYTF. The CDR3 region has the DNA TGTGCCAGCAGTTTATCCAGAGGGTATGGCTACACCTTC. The genes are TRBV28 and TRBJ1-2, with D unresolved. This CDR3 contains 13 residues. The germline gives CDR1 MDHEN, CDR2 SYDVKM. Deletions cut 1 base from V and 5 bases from J, with 8 bases between.

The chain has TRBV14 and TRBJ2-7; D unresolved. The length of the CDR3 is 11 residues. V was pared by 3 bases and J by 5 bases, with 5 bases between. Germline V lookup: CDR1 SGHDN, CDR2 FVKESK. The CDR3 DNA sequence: TGTGCCAGCAGCCATGGTCACGAGCAGTACTTC. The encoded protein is CASSHGHEQYF.

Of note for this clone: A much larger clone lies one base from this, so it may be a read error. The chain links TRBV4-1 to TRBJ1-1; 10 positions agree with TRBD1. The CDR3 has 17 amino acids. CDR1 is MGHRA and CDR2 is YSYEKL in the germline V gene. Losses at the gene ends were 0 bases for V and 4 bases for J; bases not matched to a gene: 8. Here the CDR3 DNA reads TGCGCCAGCAGCCAAGAGGGGACAGGGGCCCCTCTCACTGAAGCTTTCTTT. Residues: CASSQEGTGAPLTEAFF.

CDR3 loop: CASSEMVGYGNTIYF. In DNA form, the CDR3 reads TGTGCCAGCAGTGAAATGGTCGGTTACGGAAACACCATATATTTT. The chain couples TRBV6-1 to TRBJ1-3; the D is unclear. Germline V gene data show CDR1 as MNHNS and CDR2 as SASEGT. Trimming took off 2 bases at V and 4 bases at J, with 12 bases between the two ends. CDR3 size: 15 residues.

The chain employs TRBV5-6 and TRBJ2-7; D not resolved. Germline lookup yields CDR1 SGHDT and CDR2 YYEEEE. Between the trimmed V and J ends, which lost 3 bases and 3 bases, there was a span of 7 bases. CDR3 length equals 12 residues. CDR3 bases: TGTGCCAGCAGCTCGAGGAGCTACGAGCAGTACTTC. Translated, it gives CASSSRSYEQYF.

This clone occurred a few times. DNA for the CDR3: TGTGCCAGCACCTTCGCTTTAGAAGCTTTCTTT. Translation gives CASTFALEAFF. V gene TRBV2 combines with J gene TRBJ1-1; D ambiguous. V lost 7 bases to trimming and J lost 8 bases, with 11 bases between them. Germline CDR1 reads SNHLY; CDR2 reads FYNNEI. The CDR3 covers 11 residues.

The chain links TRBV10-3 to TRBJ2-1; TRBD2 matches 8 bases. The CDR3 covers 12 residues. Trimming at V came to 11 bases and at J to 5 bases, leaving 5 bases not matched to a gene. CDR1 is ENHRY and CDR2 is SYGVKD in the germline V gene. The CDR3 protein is CAGSGGNNEQFF. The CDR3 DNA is TGTGCCGGGTCGGGAGGGAACAATGAGCAGTTCTTC.

CDR3: CASSYSMRADIQYF. The CDR3 nucleotides read TGTGCCAGCAGTTACTCGATGCGGGCGGACATTCAGTACTTC. V and J are TRBV6-5 and TRBJ2-4; D is possibly TRBD2 (5 bases). The germline V gene has CDR1 MNHEY and CDR2 SVGAGI. This CDR3 comprises 14 residues. Deletions cut 0 bases from V and 8 bases from J, with 11 bases between.

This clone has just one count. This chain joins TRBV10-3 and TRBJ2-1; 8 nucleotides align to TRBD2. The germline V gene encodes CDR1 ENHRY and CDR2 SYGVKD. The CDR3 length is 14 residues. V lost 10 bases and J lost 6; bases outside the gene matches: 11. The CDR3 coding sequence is TGTGCCACCGAGACTAGCGTTAATGGCAATGAGCAGTTCTTC. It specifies CATETSVNGNEQFF.

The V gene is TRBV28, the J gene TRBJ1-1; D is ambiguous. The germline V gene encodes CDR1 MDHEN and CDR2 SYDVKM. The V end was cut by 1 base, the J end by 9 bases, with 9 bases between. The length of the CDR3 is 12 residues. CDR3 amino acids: CASSLSFQKAFF. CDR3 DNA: TGTGCCAGCAGTTTATCTTTCCAGAAAGCTTTCTTT.

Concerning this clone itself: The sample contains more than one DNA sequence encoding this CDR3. CDR3 residues: CASRYDGNTEAFF. For the CDR3, the DNA is TGCGCCAGCAGGTATGACGGGAACACTGAAGCTTTCTTT. This chain links TRBV5-1 with TRBJ1-1; D remains unclear. Between the trimmed V and J ends, which lost 5 bases and 1 base, there was a span of 9 bases. The CDR3 runs 13 residues. The germline V gene encodes CDR1 SGHRS and CDR2 YFSETQ.

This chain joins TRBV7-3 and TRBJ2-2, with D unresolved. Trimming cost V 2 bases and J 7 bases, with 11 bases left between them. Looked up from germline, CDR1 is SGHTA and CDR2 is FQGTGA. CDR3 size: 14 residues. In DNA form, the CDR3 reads TGTGCCAGCAGCTTACAACTCTCTGGCGGGGAGCTGTTTTTT. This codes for CASSLQLSGGELFF.

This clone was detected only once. The CDR3 nucleotides read TGTGCCACCTCGCCTCGGGACTCACGCGACAATGAGCAGTTCTTC. Protein: CATSPRDSRDNEQFF. This sequence joins TRBV15 and TRBJ2-1; weak D call: TRBD2 (6 bases). CDR3 size: 15 residues. From germline, CDR1 is LNHNV and CDR2 YYDKDF (reference sequence). The V and J ends lost 8 bases and 5 bases respectively, with 19 bases between them. The variable domain in full, with the rest retrieved from reference TRBV15 and TRBJ2-1, is DAMVIQNPRYQVTQFGKPVTLSCSQTLNHNVMYWYQQKSSQAPKLLFHYYDKDFNNEADTPDNFQSRRPNTSFCFLDIRSPGLGDTAMYLCATSPRDSRDNEQFFGPGTRLTVL.

The CDR3: CASSPRDRSPQETQYF. The CDR3 DNA is TGTGCCAGCAGCCCCCGGGACAGGTCTCCCCAAGAGACCCAGTACTTC. This chain uses TRBV7-9 with TRBJ2-5; 8 bases are shared with TRBD1. Germline-derived CDR1 and CDR2 are SEHNR and FQNEAQ (reference sequence). Unmatched junction bases numbered 9, after V lost 5 bases and J lost 1 base. The CDR3 covers 16 residues. Using reference TRBV7-9 and TRBJ2-5 for the parts outside the CDR3, the full variable domain is DTGVSQNPRHKITKRGQNVTFRCDPISEHNRLYWYRQTLGQGPEFLTYFQNEAQLEKSRLLSDRFSAERPKGSFSTLEIQRTEQGDSAMYLCASSPRDRSPQETQYFGPGTRLLVL.

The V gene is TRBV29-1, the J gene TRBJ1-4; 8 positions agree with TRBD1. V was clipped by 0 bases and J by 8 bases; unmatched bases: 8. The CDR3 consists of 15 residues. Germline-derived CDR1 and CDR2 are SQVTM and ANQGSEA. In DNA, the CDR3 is TGCAGCGTTGAAGATACCGGGACAGGCGGGGAAAAACTGTTTTTT. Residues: CSVEDTGTGGEKLFF. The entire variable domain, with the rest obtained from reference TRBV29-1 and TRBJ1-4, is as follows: SAVISQKPSRDICQRGTSLTIQCQVDSQVTMMFWYRQQPGQSLTLIATANQGSEATYESGFVIDKFPISRPNLTFSTLTVSNMSPEDSSIYLCSVEDTGTGGEKLFFGSGTQLSVL.